Listed here is a single T cell receptor beta chain. Generated by immunoSEQ multiplex PCR, the TCRdb table keeps only in-frame clones and is missing some. The sample lists about 98,000 clones; 87% were seen once. This sample was taken from a study of OX40 agonist ivuxolimab in advanced cancers. The CDR3 is 14 residues long. Trimming removed 3 bases at V and 1 base at J, with 11 bases between. Germline lookup yields CDR1 SGHDT and CDR2 YYEEEE. This rearrangement joins TRBV5-6 to TRBJ2-7, with D tentatively TRBD1 (5 bases). This specimen consisted of CD4+ or CD8+ T cells sorted from blood, obtained in a trial of the OX40 agonist ivuxolimab. This TCR was sampled from an adult with an advanced solid tumor such as melanoma, head and neck, liver or kidney cancer. Here the CDR3 DNA reads TGTGCCAGCAGCTCAGACAGTTATTCCTACGAGCAGTACTTC. Its translation is CASSSDSYSYEQYF.